This paragraph covers one T cell receptor beta chain sequence. Its antigen remains unidentified. For each CD8+ T cell subset, flow sorting was done in triplicate, and a few hundred thousand cells per subset went directly into RLT lysis buffer. To exclude memory contaminants, naive CD8+ T cells were stringently defined as CD45RO-CCR7+CD27+CD95-. Peripheral blood mononuclear cells were isolated from buffy coats by standard density gradient centrifugation. Naive CXCR3-negative and CXCR3-positive CD8+ T cells were flow-sorted using a FACSAria III. Total RNA was extracted from sorted cells using an RNeasy Mini Kit. Sequencing used a NextSeq 550. The Human TCR Profiling Kit (MiLaboratory) was used to make UMI-labeled 5' RACE TRB cDNA libraries. The full amount of extracted RNA was used for cDNA synthesis, and the full amount of resulting cDNA was used for PCR amplification. Libraries were prepared in parallel with an identical number of PCR cycles. In the original analysis: MIGEC and MiXCR extracted about 50,000 +/- 10,000 unique UMI-labeled TRB cDNA molecules per library, requiring at least two reads per UMI. An average of around 40,000 +/- 10,000 functional in-frame TRB CDR3 nucleotide clonotypes without stop codons was found per library. Diversity metrics, including normalized Shannon-Wiener and Chao1, were computed in VDJtools after downsampling to 5000 UMI-labeled TRB molecules per sample. VDJtools was used to calculate clonotype-size-weighted physicochemical properties of the central five CDR3 residues, namely interaction energy, strength, volume and Kidera factor 4. The reads were reprocessed in TCRdb, with one entry per CDR3 protein sequence and no accompanying DNA. Clone size and V and J calls follow TCRdb, not the original study. The sample table holds 130,000 to 150,000 distinct CDR3 sequences. The ten largest clones take up 0.25% to 0.3% of the sample.

These data originate in a study of CXCR3-negative and CXCR3-positive naive CD8 T cells (dated by TCRdb to between 2019 and 2020). Background for the entire study: In total, 130 million to 150 million TRB reads were obtained, which works out to roughly 1.5 +/- 0.3 million reads per library. TRBV-TRBJ cluster analysis included naive subsets from several donors and memory cells from 3 donors. Diversity and physicochemical repertoire analyses covered approximately 10 donors pooled from two independent experiments. Points the paper makes about the study in general: CXCR3 expression partially decreased after cryopreservation, so most assays used freshly isolated PBMCs. Surface CD5, linked to self-reactivity in mice, was comparable between naive subsets; TCR interaction strength was therefore also inferred from TRB CDR3 physicochemical properties. Naive CXCR3-negative and CXCR3-positive cells from the same donor showed similar TRBV-TRBJ usage, whereas memory cells showed distinct patterns. Comparably high repertoire diversity was found in both naive subsets, whereas much lower repertoire diversity was found in memory CD8+ T cells. TRB CDR3s from CXCR3-positive naive cells showed higher hydrophobicity (lower Kidera factor 4), lower energy, and higher strength and volume indices than CXCR3-negative naive cells.

The origin of this receptor is a human donor in good health. Some clones in this sample may be carry-over from other donors' samples. Sequenced input: naive CXCR3+ CD8+ T cells from blood. The sample's cell subset or site label, decoded: CD45RO-CCR7+CD27+CD95- naive CD8+ T cells expressing CXCR3 (TNR3+).

CDR3 sequence: CASSSWDRDPYPNTGELFF. Here the chain combines TRBV28 and TRBJ2-2; TCRdb gives TRBD1 as the D gene, but with no DNA this cannot be confirmed. The CDR3 spans 19 residues, from the cysteine through the phenylalanine. DNA was not recorded. Looking up the germline V gene yields CDR1 MDHEN and CDR2 SYDVKM. Supplemented by the reference TRBV28 and TRBJ2-2 proteins around the CDR3, the complete variable domain is DVKVTQSSRYLVKRTGEKVFLECVQDMDHENMFWYRQDPGLGLRLIYFSYDVKMKEKGDIPEGYSVSREKKERFSLILESASTNQTSMYLCASSSWDRDPYPNTGELFFGEGSRLTVL.